Listed below are T cell receptor beta chains from one sample, sequenced in a study of T and B cells in COVID-19 patients. A single record per CDR3 protein comes from TCRdb applying MiXCR to the multiplex PCR reads. This sample yields roughly 15,000 distinct CDR3 sequences, of which 25% to 30% are seen a single time; about 1.2% belongs to the top ten. The sequencing input was blood. The receptors here all came from a human donor who had recovered from COVID-19. The CDR3 runs from the conserved cysteine through the conserved F or W. A D gene is named only where the DNA matches it firmly. Not all rows give a size; the values are once, few, many and, for expanded clones, a class.

DNA,CDR3,J,size,D,V
TGCAGCGTTGTTGGGGTGGGGGAGCAGTTCTTC,CSVVGVGEQFF,TRBJ2-1,.,.,TRBV29-1
TGTGCCAGCAGCTCCAGGGGGTATGGAAACACCATATATTTT,CASSSRGYGNTIYF,TRBJ1-3,.,TRBD1,TRBV7-4
TGTGCCTGGAGACCTGGACAGGGCTGGAATTCACCCCTCCACTTT,CAWRPGQGWNSPLHF,TRBJ1-6,few,TRBD1,TRBV30
TGTGCCAGCAGTTCCAGGGGCGGTAGCACAGATACGCAGTATTTT,CASSSRGGSTDTQYF,TRBJ2-3,.,.,TRBV11-3
TGTGCCAGCAGTCAAGTGGCAGGGGGGGTTGAAGCTTTCTTT,CASSQVAGGVEAFF,TRBJ1-1,.,TRBD1,TRBV12-3/TRBV12-4
TGTGCCAGCAGTTTCCCCGGTTCAGAGCAGTACTTC,CASSFPGSEQYF,TRBJ2-7,medium-sized,.,TRBV27
TGTGCCAGCAGCTCGGCAGGGGGCAATGCAGATACGCAGTATTTT,CASSSAGGNADTQYF,TRBJ2-3,.,TRBD1,TRBV11-1
TGTGCCAGCTCACCGACTTTGGGAGCACAGTACTTC,CASSPTLGAQYF,TRBJ2-7,.,.,TRBV18
TGTGCCAGTAGTTCGCGATCTTACGAGCAGTACTTC,CASSSRSYEQYF,TRBJ2-7,medium-sized,.,TRBV19
TGTGCCAGCTCACCGTCAGACAGGGCAGGCGAAGCTTTCTTT,CASSPSDRAGEAFF,TRBJ1-1,many,TRBD1,TRBV18
TGTGCCAGCAGCTTAGCAAGGACAGGGGCTGGCTACACCTTC,CASSLARTGAGYTF,TRBJ1-2,few,TRBD1,TRBV7-2